This T cell receptor (beta chain) was observed in a study of glioma-infiltrating T cells. Comments on this clonotype: The antigen remains undetermined.

General study points: Tissue-blood divergence was below expectation in non-neoplastic patients, above in gliomas. CDR3 overlap between tissue and blood was very small.

Amplification of TCR alpha and beta CDR3 regions from RNA used iRepertoire nested multiplex PCR. Input was roughly 95-400 ng of tissue mRNA or PBMC total RNA. Each CDR3 protein is one row after TCRdb ran MiXCR on the multiplex PCR reads. Of around 150,000 distinct CDR3 sequences detected, roughly two fifths appear once; the ten largest clones hold roughly 20%. This CDR3 contains 15 residues. V was cut by 5 bases and J by 0 bases, with 16 bases left in between. CDR1 DFQATT and CDR2 SNEGSKA come from the germline V gene (reference sequence). Sequencing input: glioma tissue, nonneoplastic brain tissue, or PBMCs (not recorded which). The chain links TRBV20-1 to TRBJ1-1; D remains ambiguous. This sequence was found in a human donor with low-grade glioma or glioblastoma, undergoing nonglioma brain surgery, or in good health (not recorded which). The CDR3 loop is CSAYHQRLMNTEAFF. In DNA form, the CDR3 reads TGCAGTGCTTACCACCAGAGGTTAATGAACACTGAAGCTTTCTTT.